The following is a T cell receptor beta chain sequence with its context. The sample comes from a study of blood T cell repertoires in COVID-19. About the research overall: Acute and convalescent COVID-19 specimens originated in the United States, Italy and Spain. PBMCs, B-cell-depleted T cells, or T cells provided the cDNA or gDNA that made up the material.

Trimming removed 2 bases from V and 3 bases from J; junction bases left unmatched: 3. The CDR3 contains 15 residues. CDR1 and CDR2 (germline): MDHEN, SYDVKM. In the original analysis: The authors estimated nucleated cell counts from reference gene primer amplification. Generated by immunoSEQ multiplex PCR, the TCRdb table keeps only in-frame clones and is missing some. V, J and clone size derive from that table, while D and trimming were established from the DNA sequence. The sample gives 250,000 to 300,000 clones, around 90% of which show up once; 2% to 2.5% is in the top ten. The sample consisted of peripheral blood. The rearrangement links TRBV28 to TRBJ2-2; TRBD1 aligns across 7 bases. This clonotype was sampled from a woman between 50 and 59 years old who had recovered from COVID-19. In DNA form, the CDR3 reads TGTGCCAGCAGTTTAAGGGGGCCTCACACCGGGGAGCTGTTTTTT. Its translation is CASSLRGPHTGELFF.